Below are 12 T cell receptor beta chains sequenced from a single sample in a study of CD8 T cells in ankylosing spondylitis. Their antigens remain unidentified. TCRdb fed the 5' RACE reads into MiXCR, producing one record per CDR3 protein. Among around 490,000 distinct CDR3 sequences, about 5% were seen once, and the ten largest hold under 4.5%. General observations from the study: One TCR beta motif, made up of eight highly homologous variants, appeared characteristic of ankylosing spondylitis blood.

The material sequenced was blood, either unsorted or a sorted T cell fraction (not recorded which). These receptors originate from a male donor with ankylosing spondylitis.

This clonotype showed up many times. J is TRBJ2-5 and V is TRBV5-1, with TRBD2 as a possible D gene (5 bases). Trimming pared 3 bases from V and 5 bases from J, leaving 11 bases between. The CDR3 consists of 13 residues. Germline V CDR1 and CDR2: SGHRS, YFSETQ. CDR3 DNA sequence: TGCGCCAGCAGCTCGGGATTTGGGGAGACCCAGTACTTC. It translates to CASSSGFGETQYF.

This clonotype was seen more than once but under ten times. The V and J genes are TRBV20-1 and TRBJ2-2; D remains ambiguous. The germline CDR1 and CDR2 sequences are DFQATT and SNEGSKA (reference sequence). V shed 0 bases and J shed 0 bases, with 8 bases lying between them. The CDR3 has 15 residues. CDR3 residues: CSARDPPANTGELFF. CDR3 DNA: TGCAGTGCTAGAGATCCTCCGGCGAACACCGGGGAGCTGTTTTTT.

The sample holds many counts of this clonotype. The chain couples TRBV7-2 to TRBJ1-2; unclear D gene. The CDR3 loop spans 14 amino acids. The germline CDR1 and CDR2 sequences are SGHTA and FQGNSA. The V and J ends lost 2 bases and 5 bases respectively, with 12 bases between them. Here the CDR3 reads CASSLSPGWYGYTF. CDR3 in DNA: TGTGCCAGCAGCTTATCTCCCGGTTGGTATGGCTACACCTTC.

There are many counts of this clonotype. The chain recombines TRBV5-1 with TRBJ2-1, with TRBD1 identical over 7 bases. Trimming cost V 4 bases and J 0 bases; bases outside gene matches: 4. This CDR3 region has 15 residues. CDR1 and CDR2 from the germline V gene are SGHRS and YFSETQ. The CDR3, as DNA: TGCGCCAGCAGCCAACAGGGGAGCTCCTACAATGAGCAGTTCTTC. Amino acids: CASSQQGSSYNEQFF.

There are many counts of this clonotype. The CDR3 sequence is CASSHPPQRATNYGYTF. CDR3 nucleotide sequence: TGTGCCAGCAGCCACCCCCCCCAGAGGGCGACAAACTATGGCTACACCTTC. The chain employs TRBV4-2 and TRBJ1-2; D is unresolved. From germline, CDR1 is LGHNA and CDR2 YNFKEQ. V shed 3 bases and J shed 2 bases, with 19 bases lying between them. The CDR3 has 17 residues.

V and J are TRBV7-6 and TRBJ2-1, with D hard to call. CDR1 and CDR2 (germline): SGHVS, FNYEAQ. The length of the CDR3 is 11 residues. V lost 0 bases and J 11 bases, leaving 5 bases between the germline ends. The CDR3 sequence is CASSLASKQFF. CDR3 DNA: TGTGCCAGCAGCTTAGCATCAAAGCAGTTCTTC.

This clonotype has ten or more counts. The chain couples TRBV5-1 to TRBJ1-2, with 7 bases identical to TRBD1. CDR3 length: 14 residues. Germline values: CDR1 SGHRS, CDR2 YFSETQ. Trimming at V came to 4 bases and at J to 4 bases, leaving 7 bases not matched to a gene. CDR3 region: CASSDPGQSYGYTF. The DNA for the CDR3 is TGCGCCAGCAGCGATCCGGGACAGTCCTATGGCTACACCTTC.

The table lists this clonotype with many counts. The chain uses TRBV6-1 and TRBJ1-3, with D tentatively TRBD1 (5 bases). Germline V CDR1 and CDR2: MNHNS, SASEGT. This CDR3 region has 15 residues. Trimming pared 6 bases from V and 4 bases from J, leaving 16 bases between. The CDR3 region is CASSFRDPKGNTIYF. The CDR3 nucleotides read TGTGCCAGCAGCTTCCGGGACCCCAAAGGAAACACCATATATTTT.

There are many counts of this clonotype. In DNA form, the CDR3 reads TGCGCCAGCAGCCAAGATACGGGACTTCCGTTCAGTAACACCGGGGAGCTGTTTTTT. It encodes CASSQDTGLPFSNTGELFF. The genes are TRBV4-3 and TRBJ2-2; D may be TRBD2 (6 bases). Trimming stripped 0 bases from V and 2 bases from J, with 19 bases between. CDR1 is LGHNA and CDR2 is YSLEER in the germline V gene. The CDR3 runs 19 residues.

In this sample, this clonotype turned up many times. The CDR3 DNA is TGTGCCACCAGCAGACCCTTCGAGTGGAGCACTGAAGCTTTCTTT. Its translation: CATSRPFEWSTEAFF. The chain uses TRBV15 and TRBJ1-1; D remains ambiguous. Trimming took 2 bases from V and 4 from J, leaving 14 bases between them. CDR3 size: 15 residues. The germline CDR1 and CDR2 sequences are LNHNV and YYDKDF (reference sequence).

The rearrangement joins TRBV7-2 to TRBJ2-6, with a possible D match to TRBD2 (7 bases). Germline loops: CDR1 SGHTA, CDR2 FQGNSA. This CDR3 spans 17 amino acids. V shed 5 bases and J shed 0 bases, with 14 bases lying between them. DNA of the CDR3: TGTGCCAGCAGCCCCGCGGGGGCCAGCTCTGGGGCCAACGTCCTGACTTTC. It is translated as CASSPAGASSGANVLTF.

This clonotype was recorded at least ten times. This rearrangement joins TRBV24-1 to TRBJ2-7; possible D gene TRBD1, 6 bases. The CDR3 totals 13 residues. Trimming shortened V by 9 bases and J by 6 bases, and 17 bases separated the two germline ends. Germline lookup yields CDR1 KGHDR and CDR2 SFDVKD. Written as DNA, the CDR3 is TGTGCCACCCCCGATAAAGCGGACAGCGAGCAGTACTTC. Amino acid sequence: CATPDKADSEQYF.